Below are 14 T cell receptor beta chains sequenced from a single sample in a study of T-cell reconstitution after alpha-beta-depleted transplantation in children. The library targeted TCRbeta and was prepared with unique molecular identifiers. TCRdb re-derived calls from the PCR reads in MiXCR, one entry per CDR3 protein. The sample has 360,000 or so distinct CDR3 sequences; roughly 20% are singletons. The sequences come from PBMCs from the stem cell graft donor, collected from the stem cell graft. The receptors derive from a human donor who donated a stem cell graft to a child with acute myeloid leukemia.

This clonotype was detected only a few times. The chain carries TRBV2 and TRBJ1-1; possible D gene TRBD1, 5 bases. V lost 3 bases and J lost 3, with 11 bases in between. Germline V lookup: CDR1 SNHLY, CDR2 FYNNEI. The length of the CDR3 is 14 residues. CDR3 loop: CASSEGLMYTEAFF. Here the CDR3 DNA reads TGTGCCAGCAGTGAGGGGCTCATGTACACTGAAGCTTTCTTT.

The chain recombines TRBV7-8 with TRBJ2-5; TRBD2 might be the D (6 bases). Trimming cost V 5 bases and J 4 bases, with 11 bases left between them. CDR3 length: 13 amino acids. The V gene's germline CDR1 is SGHVS and CDR2 FQNEAQ. The DNA for the CDR3 is TGTGCCAGCAGCGCCCGGACTACAGAGACCCAGTACTTC. Translating gives CASSARTTETQYF.

CDR3 nucleotide sequence: TGTGCCACCCGACTGGGTTTTGCGGAGCTGTTTTTT. Translating gives CATRLGFAELFF. The V call is TRBV6-5, the J call TRBJ2-2; D remains unclear. The CDR3 loop spans 12 amino acids. CDR1 is MNHEY, CDR2 SVGAGI, per germline. V shed 10 bases and J shed 10 bases, with 16 bases lying between them.

In its sample, this clonotype was seen many times. The chain has TRBV6-5 and TRBJ2-6; D is tentatively TRBD1 or TRBD2 (6 bases each). This CDR3 has 17 amino acids. Between the trimmed V and J ends, which lost 2 bases and 1 base, there was a span of 12 bases. Germline loops: CDR1 MNHEY, CDR2 SVGAGI. The CDR3 region has the DNA TGTGCCAGCAGTTACGGGGGCGGAGGGTCTGGGGCCAACGTCCTGACTTTC. Translated, it gives CASSYGGGGSGANVLTF.

This clonotype was detected a few times. The chain uses TRBV24-1 and TRBJ2-3, with D maybe TRBD2 (5 bases). The V and J ends lost 9 bases and 4 bases respectively, with 16 bases between them. Looked up from germline, CDR1 is KGHDR and CDR2 is SFDVKD. The CDR3 length is 14 residues. In nucleotides, the CDR3 is TGTGCCACCTCCCTGCCGGGGAGCGCAGATACGCAGTATTTT. Its translation is CATSLPGSADTQYF.

The J gene is TRBJ2-7, the V gene TRBV6-5, with D perhaps being TRBD1 or TRBD2 (5 bases each). This CDR3 comprises 14 residues. Germline CDR1 is MNHEY and CDR2 is SVGAGI. Trimming left V 0 bases short and J 3 bases short, with 9 bases between. The CDR3 DNA sequence: TGTGCCAGCAGTTACTCGGGGGACCGCTACGAGCAGTACTTC. Amino acid sequence: CASSYSGDRYEQYF.

The chain uses TRBV11-2 and TRBJ2-1; D unresolved. The V and J ends lost 1 base and 0 bases respectively, with 10 bases between them. CDR1 and CDR2 (germline): SGHAT, FQNNGV. The CDR3 extends over 16 amino acids. Written as DNA, the CDR3 is TGTGCCAGCAGCTTAGTGGTAGGCGCCTCCTACAATGAGCAGTTCTTC. This sequence encodes CASSLVVGASYNEQFF.

This clonotype was observed many times. The chain combines TRBV5-1 with TRBJ2-7; weak D call: TRBD2 (5 bases). V was cut by 4 bases and J by 4 bases, with 24 bases left in between. Per the germline V gene, CDR1 is SGHRS and CDR2 is YFSETQ. The CDR3 runs to 17 residues. CDR3 coding DNA: TGCGCCAGCAGCCTTTCCTTACTCACGAGGGATGGATACGAGCAGTACTTC. Amino acids: CASSLSLLTRDGYEQYF.

The V gene is TRBV4-1, the J gene TRBJ1-1; 7 bases are shared with TRBD1. Germline CDR1 reads MGHRA; CDR2 reads YSYEKL. CDR3 length: 16 residues. V lost 0 bases and J lost 1; bases outside the gene matches: 5. This CDR3 is CASSQDWNRGNTEAFF. CDR3 DNA: TGCGCCAGCAGCCAAGATTGGAACAGGGGGAACACTGAAGCTTTCTTT.

This clonotype was detected a few times. The V and J genes are TRBV4-1 and TRBJ1-2; maybe TRBD1 (5 bases). CDR3 length: 16 amino acids. The germline V gene has CDR1 MGHRA and CDR2 YSYEKL. The ends were cut back, 2 bases at V and 4 bases at J, with 17 bases in the middle. The chain's CDR3 is CASSQIGRGRGYGYTF. The CDR3 DNA reads as TGCGCCAGCAGCCAAATTGGGCGGGGGAGGGGCTATGGCTACACCTTC.

This clonotype occurred a few times. V usage is TRBV12-3 or TRBV12-4 and J usage is TRBJ1-2; a possible D gene is TRBD1 (5 bases). This CDR3 contains 14 residues. Trimming removed 0 bases from V and 10 bases from J, with 15 bases in between. The CDR3 bases are TGTGCCAGCAGTTTAGCGCATTTGGGGGGTTACTACACCTTC. Translated: CASSLAHLGGYYTF.

This clonotype was counted only a few times. The genes are TRBV12-3 or TRBV12-4 and TRBJ2-2, with 9 bases fitting TRBD2. The J segment lost 1 base and the V segment lost 8 bases, leaving 5 bases of the junction unmatched. The CDR3 consists of 15 residues. CDR3 coding DNA: TGTGCCAGCCGTGGTAGCGGGAGGAACACCGGGGAGCTGTTTTTT. It yields the protein CASRGSGRNTGELFF.

This clonotype was observed a few times. The chain combines TRBV7-2 with TRBJ2-1; TRBD1 might be the D (6 bases). With 10 bases removed from V and 4 bases from J, the gap between germline ends came to 8 bases. Germline loops: CDR1 SGHTA, CDR2 FQGNSA. The CDR3 loop spans 11 amino acids. This CDR3 is CATGQYNEQFF. The CDR3 DNA reads TGTGCCACCGGACAGTACAATGAGCAGTTCTTC. The full variable domain, rest sourced from reference TRBV7-2 and TRBJ2-1, is GAGVSQSPSNKVTEKGKDVELRCDPISGHTALYWYRQSLGQGLEFLIYFQGNSAPDKSGLPSDRFSAERTGGSVSTLTIQRTQQEDSAVYLCATGQYNEQFFGPGTRLTVL.

The chain employs TRBV7-2 and TRBJ2-3, with D tentatively TRBD1 (6 bases). Trimming shortened V by 5 bases and J by 3 bases, and 15 bases separated the two germline ends. The CDR3 length is 15 residues. Germline CDR1 reads SGHTA; CDR2 reads FQGNSA. This CDR3 is CASSTNHRVTDTQYF. CDR3 DNA sequence: TGTGCCAGCAGCACCAATCACAGGGTTACAGATACGCAGTATTTT.